A single T cell receptor beta chain is shown here with its context. The antigen remains undetermined. Reverse transcribing all isolated RNA meant expressed TCRB transcripts were sequenced. Generated by immunoSEQ multiplex PCR, the TCRdb table keeps only in-frame clones and is missing some. The repertoire consists of hundreds of thousands of clones, with approximately 28% occurring once and the leading ten covering around 0.065%. This sample is drawn from a study of beta chain features in type 1 diabetes. The study's findings and limits: TCRB repertoires of naive, central memory and Treg cells appeared more similar among patients than among healthy donors. Shortening of TCRB CDR3s, moderate but significant, appeared in all four CD4+ subsets of Type 1 diabetes patients.

The CDR3 runs 14 residues. Germline V gene sequence: CDR1 SQVTM, CDR2 ANQGSEA. The V and J ends lost 0 bases and 6 bases respectively, with 13 bases between them. About 120 mL of blood, on average, came from one heparinised draw per donor. Sorted populations were all over 98% pure. The rearrangement uses TRBV29-1 and TRBJ2-3; D might be TRBD1 (5 bases). This TCR came from a young man in good health. Specimen: naive CD4+ T cells from blood. For the CDR3, the DNA is TGCAGCGTTGAAGATCCCACAGGTTTGGATACGCAGTATTTT. It encodes CSVEDPTGLDTQYF.